This entry lists 10 T cell receptor beta chains sequenced from one sample in a study of OX40 agonist ivuxolimab in advanced cancers. TCRdb's table, derived via immunoSEQ multiplex PCR, lists solely in-frame clones and lacks some. Seen here are some 74,000 clones, around 93% observed once, and the top ten hold about 1%. The sample consisted of CD4+ or CD8+ T cells sorted from blood, taken in a trial of the OX40 agonist ivuxolimab. The origin of the receptors is an adult with an advanced solid tumor such as melanoma, head and neck, liver or kidney cancer.

The chain combines TRBV5-1 with TRBJ2-1; 9 nucleotides align to TRBD2. V lost 0 bases to trimming and J lost 8 bases; unmatched junction nucleotides: 6. The germline V gene has CDR1 SGHRS and CDR2 YFSETQ. This CDR3 region has 15 residues. This CDR3 is CASSLVAGEVYEQFF. In DNA form, the CDR3 reads TGCGCCAGCAGCTTGGTAGCGGGAGAGGTCTATGAGCAGTTCTTC.

The rearrangement links TRBV6-1 to TRBJ1-2; 7 positions match TRBD1. The CDR3 contains 15 residues. V shed 8 bases and J 1 base; nucleotides not matched to a gene: 10. Germline lookup yields CDR1 MNHNS and CDR2 SASEGT. Here the CDR3 reads CASRREQGFNYGYTF. CDR3 DNA sequence: TGTGCCAGCCGCCGGGAACAGGGGTTTAACTATGGCTACACCTTC.

The chain is built from TRBV6-5 and TRBJ2-7, with 7 bases lining up with TRBD2. The junction had 11 bases not matched to a gene; V was cut back by 9 bases and J by 3 bases. This CDR3 has 14 residues. Germline CDR1 and CDR2: MNHEY and SVGAGI. CDR3 in DNA: TGTGCCAGTAAAGGAGGCGGGAGCGGCTACGAGCAGTACTTC. This translates into CASKGGGSGYEQYF.

The chain recombines TRBV7-3 with TRBJ2-7, with TRBD1 identical over 9 bases. This CDR3 spans 15 amino acids. The V gene end was trimmed by 5 bases and the J gene end by 0 bases; junction bases not matched to a gene: 5. Germline CDR1 and CDR2: SGHTA and FQGTGA. The CDR3: CASSPGDRASYEQYF. The CDR3 DNA reads as TGTGCCAGCAGCCCCGGGGACAGGGCCTCCTACGAGCAGTACTTC.

This rearrangement joins TRBV5-1 to TRBJ2-5, with D unclear. The CDR3 sequence is 14 residues long. The V and J ends lost 4 bases and 2 bases respectively, with 12 bases between them. CDR1 and CDR2 (germline): SGHRS, YFSETQ. The CDR3 loop is CASSPRAVQETQYF. Here the CDR3 DNA reads TGCGCCAGCAGCCCCCGTGCAGTTCAAGAGACCCAGTACTTC. Filled out from reference TRBV5-1 and TRBJ2-5, the complete variable domain reads KAGVTQTPRYLIKTRGQQVTLSCSPISGHRSVSWYQQTPGQGLQFLFEYFSETQRNKGNFPGRFSGRQFSNSRSEMNVSTLELGDSALYLCASSPRAVQETQYFGPGTRLLVL.

The genes are TRBV5-4 and TRBJ2-3; D uncertain. The length of the CDR3 is 12 residues. Germline V gene sequence: CDR1 SGHNT, CDR2 YYREEE (reference sequence). V was shortened by 4 bases and J by 8 bases, with 11 bases between the two germline ends. CDR3 region: CASSLPDLTQYF. CDR3 in DNA: TGTGCCAGCAGCCTCCCAGATCTTACGCAGTATTTT.

The gene calls are TRBV6-6 and TRBJ1-3; the D is unclear. This CDR3 comprises 11 residues. V was clipped by 7 bases and J by 3 bases, with 4 bases between them. Germline V gives CDR1 MNHNY, CDR2 SVGAGI (reference sequence). CDR3 sequence reads: CASNNGNTIYF. The CDR3 nucleotides are TGTGCCAGCAACAATGGAAACACCATATATTTT.

This clone was recorded once. The chain links TRBV7-2 to TRBJ2-4; no definite D call. The CDR3 is made up of 16 amino acids. V lost 4 bases to trimming and J lost 0 bases, with 13 bases between them. CDR1 SGHTA and CDR2 FQGNSA come from the germline V gene. CDR3 DNA sequence: TGTGCCAGCAGCTCCCACCCCAGTCTAGCCAAAAACATTCAGTACTTC. Encoded protein: CASSSHPSLAKNIQYF.

The V and J genes are TRBV7-8 and TRBJ2-7; D call uncertain. CDR1 is SGHVS and CDR2 is FQNEAQ in the germline V gene. V dropped 5 bases and J dropped 3 bases, with 5 bases sitting between them. CDR3 length: 11 residues. DNA of the CDR3: TGTGCCAGCAGCCTAAACTACGAGCAGTACTTC. Protein sequence: CASSLNYEQYF. Full variable domain (rest looked up from reference TRBV7-8 and TRBJ2-7): GAGVSQSPRYKVAKRGQDVALRCDPISGHVSLFWYQQALGQGPEFLTYFQNEAQLDKSGLPSDRFFAERPEGSVSTLKIQRTQQEDSAVYLCASSLNYEQYFGPGTRLTVT.

The table lists this clone with a count of one. The chain joins TRBV12-2 to TRBJ2-3; TRBD2, the D gene given by the table, was not confirmed from the DNA. TRBV12-2 is designated a pseudogene. The CDR3 extends over 17 amino acids. The CDR3 coding sequence is TGTGCAAGTCGCTTAGCGACCCCGGGGTGGGGCACAGATACGCAGTATTTT. It yields the protein CASRLATPGWGTDTQYF.